The rows below give T cell receptor beta chains drawn from one sample of a study of blood T cell repertoires in COVID-19. TCRdb's table, derived via immunoSEQ multiplex PCR, lists solely in-frame clones and lacks some. The sample comprises about 240,000 clones, approximately 85% of which are singletons, and 5.1% rests with the top ten. Sequenced: peripheral blood. These receptor sequences come from a middle-aged man with COVID-19, enrolled during active disease. Both conserved end residues are part of each CDR3. Fields, in order: J gene, D gene, clone size, V gene, CDR3 DNA, CDR3 protein. D genes are given only for firm matches. A clone size is listed for some rows: how often the clone was seen (once, few, many), or a class if it is expanded.

J gene: TRBJ2-2
D gene: -
clone size: -
V gene: TRBV12-3/TRBV12-4
CDR3 DNA: TGTGCCACGAATCAGGAGAACACCGGGGAGCTGTTTTTT
CDR3 protein: CATNQENTGELFF

J gene: TRBJ1-2
D gene: -
clone size: once
V gene: TRBV5-5
CDR3 DNA: TGTGCCAGCAGCTTGGCCGCGGGCCTCTATGGCTACACCTTC
CDR3 protein: CASSLAAGLYGYTF

J gene: TRBJ2-7
D gene: -
clone size: -
V gene: TRBV5-4
CDR3 DNA: TGTGCCAGCAGCTTGGCCGGAGCGACAGGCTACGAGCAGTACTTC
CDR3 protein: CASSLAGATGYEQYF

J gene: TRBJ2-7
D gene: -
clone size: -
V gene: TRBV7-2
CDR3 DNA: TGTGCCAGCAGCTTTAATTCGGGTACCTACGAGCAGTACTTC
CDR3 protein: CASSFNSGTYEQYF

J gene: TRBJ2-7
D gene: -
clone size: -
V gene: TRBV7-6
CDR3 DNA: TGTGCCAGCAGCGAGGGACACCCCTACGAGCAGTACTTC
CDR3 protein: CASSEGHPYEQYF

J gene: TRBJ1-6
D gene: -
clone size: once
V gene: TRBV20-1
CDR3 DNA: TGCAGTGCTAGATCAGGGCCCCTCCACTTT
CDR3 protein: CSARSGPLHF

J gene: TRBJ2-2
D gene: TRBD1
clone size: -
V gene: TRBV18
CDR3 DNA: TGTGCCAGCTCAATGGGACAGGCGAACACCGGGGAGCTGTTTTTT
CDR3 protein: CASSMGQANTGELFF

J gene: TRBJ2-7
D gene: TRBD2
clone size: -
V gene: TRBV3-1/TRBV3-2
CDR3 DNA: TGTGCCAGCAGCCAAGATTCTAGCGGAGCCTACGAGCAGTACTTC
CDR3 protein: CASSQDSSGAYEQYF

J gene: TRBJ2-1
D gene: TRBD1
clone size: once
V gene: TRBV27
CDR3 DNA: TGTGCCAGCAGTTACGGGACAGGGTTCTACAATGAGCAGTTCTTC
CDR3 protein: CASSYGTGFYNEQFF

J gene: TRBJ2-1
D gene: -
clone size: -
V gene: TRBV28
CDR3 DNA: TGTGCCAGCAGACCTAAGGGGGGGGGCCATGAGCAGTTCTTC
CDR3 protein: CASRPKGGGHEQFF

J gene: TRBJ2-7
D gene: -
clone size: -
V gene: TRBV2
CDR3 DNA: TGTGCCAGCAGTCCAAACTACGAGCAGTACTTC
CDR3 protein: CASSPNYEQYF

J gene: TRBJ2-5
D gene: TRBD2
clone size: -
V gene: TRBV7-2
CDR3 DNA: TGTGCCAGCAGCCCCGGACTAGTGTACCAAGAGACCCAGTACTTC
CDR3 protein: CASSPGLVYQETQYF

J gene: TRBJ2-7
D gene: TRBD1
clone size: -
V gene: TRBV5-4
CDR3 DNA: TGTGCCAGCAGCTTGGTTGGGACAGAAGGCTACGAGCAGTACTTC
CDR3 protein: CASSLVGTEGYEQYF

J gene: TRBJ1-6
D gene: -
clone size: -
V gene: TRBV27
CDR3 DNA: TGTGCCAGCAGTTTAGATGGGAGCTCCTATAATTCACCCCTCCACTTT
CDR3 protein: CASSLDGSSYNSPLHF

J gene: TRBJ2-3
D gene: TRBD2
clone size: -
V gene: TRBV29-1
CDR3 DNA: TGCAGCGTTGATGGCGGGGGGAGGGATACGCAGTATTTT
CDR3 protein: CSVDGGGRDTQYF

J gene: TRBJ1-1
D gene: -
clone size: -
V gene: TRBV7-9
CDR3 DNA: TGTGCCAGCAGCTTAGTGGCGAACACTGAAGCTTTCTTT
CDR3 protein: CASSLVANTEAFF

J gene: TRBJ2-3
D gene: -
clone size: -
V gene: TRBV9
CDR3 DNA: TGTGCCAGCAGCGTAGCCCGTCCCCCGGTTCGCACAGATACGCAGTATTTT
CDR3 protein: CASSVARPPVRTDTQYF

J gene: TRBJ1-3
D gene: -
clone size: once
V gene: TRBV7-9
CDR3 DNA: TGTGCCAGCAGCTTAGCCGGGACATTCAGCTCTGGAAACACCATATATTTT
CDR3 protein: CASSLAGTFSSGNTIYF

J gene: TRBJ2-4
D gene: -
clone size: few
V gene: TRBV5-1
CDR3 DNA: TGCGCCAGCAGCTGGGCGGAGGGGCGGAACATTCAGTACTTC
CDR3 protein: CASSWAEGRNIQYF

J gene: TRBJ2-3
D gene: -
clone size: -
V gene: TRBV19
CDR3 DNA: TGTGCCAGTGCCCTTACTCCGACAGTCTCCACAGATACGCAGTATTTT
CDR3 protein: CASALTPTVSTDTQYF

J gene: TRBJ1-6
D gene: -
clone size: -
V gene: TRBV2
CDR3 DNA: TGTGCCAGCAGTGAATATCTGTATGGGCTCGGAGGGTCACCCCTCCACTTT
CDR3 protein: CASSEYLYGLGGSPLHF

J gene: TRBJ2-1
D gene: TRBD1
clone size: -
V gene: TRBV7-3
CDR3 DNA: TGTGCCAGCAGCTTACGCGAGGCAGGACAGGGCACCTACAATGAGCAGTTCTTC
CDR3 protein: CASSLREAGQGTYNEQFF

J gene: TRBJ2-3
D gene: -
clone size: -
V gene: TRBV5-1
CDR3 DNA: TGCGCCAGCAGCTTGGAGGTAGGGGGACGACCTAGCACAGATACGCAGTATTTT
CDR3 protein: CASSLEVGGRPSTDTQYF

J gene: TRBJ2-2
D gene: -
clone size: -
V gene: TRBV19
CDR3 DNA: TGTGCCAGTAGTATTGGAGGGGGGGCCGTCGGGGAGCTGTTTTTT
CDR3 protein: CASSIGGGAVGELFF

J gene: TRBJ1-5
D gene: -
clone size: -
V gene: TRBV6-5
CDR3 DNA: TGTGCCAGCAGCCCAGGCTTCGATGATCAGCCCCAGCATTTT
CDR3 protein: CASSPGFDDQPQHF

J gene: TRBJ1-4
D gene: -
clone size: -
V gene: TRBV30
CDR3 DNA: TGTGCCTGGAGAAAAACAGCCTCGAGTGGAAAACTGTTTTTT
CDR3 protein: CAWRKTASSGKLFF

J gene: TRBJ2-1
D gene: -
clone size: -
V gene: TRBV30
CDR3 DNA: TGTGCCTGGAGTGTCCGACAGAGGCAAAGCAATGAGCAGTTCTTC
CDR3 protein: CAWSVRQRQSNEQFF

J gene: TRBJ1-2
D gene: -
clone size: once
V gene: TRBV4-1
CDR3 DNA: TGCGCCAGCAGCCAACCGACAGGTCTCTATGGCTACACCTTC
CDR3 protein: CASSQPTGLYGYTF

J gene: TRBJ2-3
D gene: TRBD1
clone size: -
V gene: TRBV5-1
CDR3 DNA: TGCGCCAGCAGTTGGGAGGACAGGGATCTCTCGGGTACGCAGTATTTT
CDR3 protein: CASSWEDRDLSGTQYF

J gene: TRBJ2-5
D gene: -
clone size: -
V gene: TRBV19
CDR3 DNA: TGTGCCAGTAGTCTCAGCAGGACAGGGAGGGGAGAGACCCAGTACTTC
CDR3 protein: CASSLSRTGRGETQYF

J gene: TRBJ1-4
D gene: -
clone size: -
V gene: TRBV5-1
CDR3 DNA: TGCGCCAGCAGCTTAACAGGGTTGTTGGATAATGAAAAACTGTTTTTT
CDR3 protein: CASSLTGLLDNEKLFF

J gene: TRBJ1-6
D gene: TRBD1
clone size: -
V gene: TRBV24-1
CDR3 DNA: TGTGCCACCAGCGGGGACAGCCGAAATTCACCCCTCCACTTT
CDR3 protein: CATSGDSRNSPLHF

J gene: TRBJ1-2
D gene: TRBD1
clone size: -
V gene: TRBV19
CDR3 DNA: TGTGCCAGTAGTCCACCGGGACAGGGGGCTTCTTATGGCTACACCTTC
CDR3 protein: CASSPPGQGASYGYTF

J gene: TRBJ2-5
D gene: TRBD2
clone size: -
V gene: TRBV14
CDR3 DNA: TGTGCCAGCAGCCGTCGGACTAGCGGGGGGGAGACCCAGTACTTC
CDR3 protein: CASSRRTSGGETQYF

J gene: TRBJ2-1
D gene: -
clone size: -
V gene: TRBV6-2/TRBV6-3
CDR3 DNA: TGTGCCAGCAGTTATGTTAGCTCCTACAATGAGCAGTTCTTC
CDR3 protein: CASSYVSSYNEQFF

J gene: TRBJ2-5
D gene: -
clone size: -
V gene: TRBV5-1
CDR3 DNA: TGCGCCAGCAGCTTGGTAGTCGGGGGAGAGACCCAGTACTTC
CDR3 protein: CASSLVVGGETQYF

J gene: TRBJ2-3
D gene: TRBD2
clone size: -
V gene: TRBV5-1
CDR3 DNA: TGCGCCAGCAGCCGAGGACTAGCCACTAGCACAGATACGCAGTATTTT
CDR3 protein: CASSRGLATSTDTQYF

J gene: TRBJ2-3
D gene: TRBD2
clone size: -
V gene: TRBV5-5
CDR3 DNA: TGTGCCAGCAGCTTGGTATCGCTAGCGGAGTACACAGATACGCAGTATTTT
CDR3 protein: CASSLVSLAEYTDTQYF

J gene: TRBJ2-1
D gene: TRBD1
clone size: -
V gene: TRBV2
CDR3 DNA: TGTGCCAGCAGGACCGACAGGGATGAGCAGTTCTTC
CDR3 protein: CASRTDRDEQFF

J gene: TRBJ2-1
D gene: -
clone size: -
V gene: TRBV10-3
CDR3 DNA: TGTGCCGTCGAGAGCCGGGGAGGCAATGAGCAGTTCTTC
CDR3 protein: CAVESRGGNEQFF

J gene: TRBJ1-5
D gene: -
clone size: once
V gene: TRBV28
CDR3 DNA: TGTGCCAGCAGTTTAACGGTAGTTAATCAGCCCCAGCATTTT
CDR3 protein: CASSLTVVNQPQHF

J gene: TRBJ2-5
D gene: TRBD2
clone size: -
V gene: TRBV5-8
CDR3 DNA: TGTGCCAGCAGCCCGGGACTAGCGGGGGGGCCTCAAGAGACCCAGTACTTC
CDR3 protein: CASSPGLAGGPQETQYF

J gene: TRBJ1-5
D gene: TRBD1
clone size: -
V gene: TRBV19
CDR3 DNA: TGTGCCAGTAGCTCAACCGGGACAGGGAATCAGCCCCAGCATTTT
CDR3 protein: CASSSTGTGNQPQHF

J gene: TRBJ2-3
D gene: TRBD2
clone size: -
V gene: TRBV5-1
CDR3 DNA: TGCGCCAGCAGCTTGGGTAGCGGGCGGGGCGCAGATACGCAGTATTTT
CDR3 protein: CASSLGSGRGADTQYF

J gene: TRBJ2-5
D gene: -
clone size: -
V gene: TRBV25-1
CDR3 DNA: TGTGCCAGCAGTGATCCGGGGGGCCCCCAAGAGACCCAGTACTTC
CDR3 protein: CASSDPGGPQETQYF

J gene: TRBJ1-6
D gene: TRBD1
clone size: -
V gene: TRBV4-3
CDR3 DNA: TGCGCCAGCAGCCACCGGACAGGGAAGAATAATTCACCCCTCCACTTT
CDR3 protein: CASSHRTGKNNSPLHF

J gene: TRBJ1-5
D gene: -
clone size: few
V gene: TRBV4-1
CDR3 DNA: TGCGCCAGCAGCCAAGATCATCGAGGTGGTGAGCCCCAGCATTTT
CDR3 protein: CASSQDHRGGEPQHF

J gene: TRBJ1-5
D gene: -
clone size: -
V gene: TRBV5-4
CDR3 DNA: TGTGCCAGCAGCTATGGCTCTCAGCCCCAGCATTTT
CDR3 protein: CASSYGSQPQHF

J gene: TRBJ2-3
D gene: TRBD1
clone size: -
V gene: TRBV4-3
CDR3 DNA: TGCGCCAGCAGCTCGCGGGACAGGGGGGCAGATACGCAGTATTTT
CDR3 protein: CASSSRDRGADTQYF

J gene: TRBJ2-1
D gene: TRBD1
clone size: -
V gene: TRBV24-1
CDR3 DNA: TGTGCCACCAGTGAGCGACAGGGGCCCACCTACAATGAGCAGTTCTTC
CDR3 protein: CATSERQGPTYNEQFF

J gene: TRBJ1-1
D gene: -
clone size: -
V gene: TRBV3-1/TRBV3-2
CDR3 DNA: TGTGCCAGCAGCACGCCCCTCGGGGGATGGAACACTGAAGCTTTCTTT
CDR3 protein: CASSTPLGGWNTEAFF

J gene: TRBJ2-6
D gene: -
clone size: -
V gene: TRBV7-2
CDR3 DNA: TGTGCCAGCAGCTCCGGGGACTCTGGGGCCAACGTCCTGACTTTC
CDR3 protein: CASSSGDSGANVLTF

J gene: TRBJ2-7
D gene: -
clone size: -
V gene: TRBV3-1/TRBV3-2
CDR3 DNA: TGTGCCAGCAGCTTTGGGACATCCTACGAGCAGTACTTC
CDR3 protein: CASSFGTSYEQYF

J gene: TRBJ2-7
D gene: -
clone size: -
V gene: TRBV5-1
CDR3 DNA: TGCGCCAGCAGCTTGGGTCTGGGGGCAAGTGACGAGCAGTACTTC
CDR3 protein: CASSLGLGASDEQYF

J gene: TRBJ2-7
D gene: TRBD1
clone size: -
V gene: TRBV28
CDR3 DNA: TGTGCCAGCAGCCGTTATACAGGGGGCTGGGGCTACGAGCAGTACTTC
CDR3 protein: CASSRYTGGWGYEQYF

J gene: TRBJ2-3
D gene: TRBD2
clone size: -
V gene: TRBV2
CDR3 DNA: TGTGCCAGCACTAGGACTAGCGAGACGCAGTATTTT
CDR3 protein: CASTRTSETQYF

J gene: TRBJ1-2
D gene: -
clone size: -
V gene: TRBV6-5
CDR3 DNA: TGTGCCAGCAGTTACGGGGCAGGGCCGACTAACTATGGCTACACCTTC
CDR3 protein: CASSYGAGPTNYGYTF

J gene: TRBJ2-2
D gene: -
clone size: -
V gene: TRBV2
CDR3 DNA: TGTGCCAGCAGTCGGACCGGGGAGCTGTTTTTT
CDR3 protein: CASSRTGELFF

J gene: TRBJ1-4
D gene: TRBD1
clone size: -
V gene: TRBV10-3
CDR3 DNA: TGTGCCATCAGTGGGGACAGTGGGGAAAAACTGTTTTTT
CDR3 protein: CAISGDSGEKLFF